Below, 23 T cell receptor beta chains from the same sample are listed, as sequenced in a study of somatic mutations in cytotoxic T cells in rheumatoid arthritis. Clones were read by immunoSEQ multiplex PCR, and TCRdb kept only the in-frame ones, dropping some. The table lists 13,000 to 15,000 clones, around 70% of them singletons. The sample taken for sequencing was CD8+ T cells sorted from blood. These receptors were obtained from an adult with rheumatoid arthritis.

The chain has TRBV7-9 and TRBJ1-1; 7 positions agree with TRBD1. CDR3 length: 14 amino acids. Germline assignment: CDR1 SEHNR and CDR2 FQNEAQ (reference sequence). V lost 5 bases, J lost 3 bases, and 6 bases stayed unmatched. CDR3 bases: TGTGCCAGCAGCCACCGACAGGGCTACACTGAAGCTTTCTTT. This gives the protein CASSHRQGYTEAFF.

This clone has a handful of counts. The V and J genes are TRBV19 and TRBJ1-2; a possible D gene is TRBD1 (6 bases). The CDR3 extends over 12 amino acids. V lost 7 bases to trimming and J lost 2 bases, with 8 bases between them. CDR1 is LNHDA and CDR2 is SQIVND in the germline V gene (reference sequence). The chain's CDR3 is CASTGQNYGYTF. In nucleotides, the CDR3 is TGTGCCAGTACTGGACAGAACTATGGCTACACCTTC.

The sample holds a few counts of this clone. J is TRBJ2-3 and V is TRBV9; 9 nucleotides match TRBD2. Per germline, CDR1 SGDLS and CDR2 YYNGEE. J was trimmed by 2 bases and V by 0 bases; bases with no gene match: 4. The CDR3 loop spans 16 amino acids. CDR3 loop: CASSVDLAGLTDTQYF. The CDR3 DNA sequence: TGTGCCAGCAGCGTAGATCTAGCGGGGCTCACAGATACGCAGTATTTT.

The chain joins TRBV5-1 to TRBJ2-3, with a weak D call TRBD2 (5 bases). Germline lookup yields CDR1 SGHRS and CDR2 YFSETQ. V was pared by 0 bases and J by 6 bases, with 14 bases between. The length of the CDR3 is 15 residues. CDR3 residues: CASSLGELVSDTQYF. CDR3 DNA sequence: TGCGCCAGCAGCTTGGGGGAACTAGTTTCGGATACGCAGTATTTT.

This CDR3 is CASSSLTGGYEQYF. The CDR3 bases are TGTGCCAGCAGCTCCCTGACAGGGGGGTACGAGCAGTACTTC. The J gene is TRBJ2-7, the V gene TRBV11-2; 9 bases are shared with TRBD1. Germline V gene lookup returns CDR1 SGHAT and CDR2 FQNNGV. The V gene end was trimmed by 4 bases and the J gene end by 4 bases; junction bases not matched to a gene: 5. CDR3 length: 14 amino acids.

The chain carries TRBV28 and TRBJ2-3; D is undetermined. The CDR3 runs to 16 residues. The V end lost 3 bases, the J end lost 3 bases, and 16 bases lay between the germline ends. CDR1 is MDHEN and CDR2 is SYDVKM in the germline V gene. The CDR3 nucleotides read TGTGCCAGCAGTTTGGTATCCAGCTCCGGAACAGATACGCAGTATTTT. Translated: CASSLVSSSGTDTQYF. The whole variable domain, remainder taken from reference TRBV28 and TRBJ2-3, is DVKVTQSSRYLVKRTGEKVFLECVQDMDHENMFWYRQDPGLGLRLIYFSYDVKMKEKGDIPEGYSVSREKKERFSLILESASTNQTSMYLCASSLVSSSGTDTQYFGPGTRLTVL.

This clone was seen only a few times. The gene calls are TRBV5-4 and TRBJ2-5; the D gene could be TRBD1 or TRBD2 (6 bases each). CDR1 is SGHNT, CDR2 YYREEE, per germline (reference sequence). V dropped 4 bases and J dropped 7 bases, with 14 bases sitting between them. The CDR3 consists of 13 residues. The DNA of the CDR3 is TGTGCCAGCAGCAACGGGGGCGAGGGGACCCAGTACTTC. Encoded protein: CASSNGGEGTQYF.

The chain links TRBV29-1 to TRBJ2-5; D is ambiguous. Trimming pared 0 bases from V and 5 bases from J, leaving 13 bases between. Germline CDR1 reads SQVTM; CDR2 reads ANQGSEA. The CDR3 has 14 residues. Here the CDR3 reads CSVEDRSPAETQYF. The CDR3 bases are TGCAGCGTTGAAGACCGGAGCCCGGCGGAGACCCAGTACTTC.

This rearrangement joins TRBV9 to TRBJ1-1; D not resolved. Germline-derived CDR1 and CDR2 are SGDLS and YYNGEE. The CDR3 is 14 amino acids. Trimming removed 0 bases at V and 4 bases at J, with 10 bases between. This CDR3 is CASSVAGITTEAFF. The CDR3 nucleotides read TGTGCCAGCAGCGTAGCAGGTATTACCACTGAAGCTTTCTTT.

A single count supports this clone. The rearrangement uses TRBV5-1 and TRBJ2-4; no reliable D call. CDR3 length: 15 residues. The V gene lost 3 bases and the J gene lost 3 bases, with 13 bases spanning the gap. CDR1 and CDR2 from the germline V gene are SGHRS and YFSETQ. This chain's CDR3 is CASSSTSAFKNIQYF. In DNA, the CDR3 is TGCGCCAGCAGCTCAACCTCGGCGTTCAAAAACATTCAGTACTTC.

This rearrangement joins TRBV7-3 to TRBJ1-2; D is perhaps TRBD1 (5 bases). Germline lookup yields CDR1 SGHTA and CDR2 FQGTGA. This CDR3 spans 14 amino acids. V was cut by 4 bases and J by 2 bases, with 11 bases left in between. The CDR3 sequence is CASSYSPGNYGYTF. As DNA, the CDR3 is TGTGCCAGCAGCTATTCCCCAGGGAACTATGGCTACACCTTC.

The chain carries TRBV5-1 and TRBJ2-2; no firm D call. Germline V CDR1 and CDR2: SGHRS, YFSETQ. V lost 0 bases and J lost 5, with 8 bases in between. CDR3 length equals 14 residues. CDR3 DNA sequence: TGCGCCAGCAGCTTGGCCAGGCTAACCGGGGAGCTGTTTTTT. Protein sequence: CASSLARLTGELFF.

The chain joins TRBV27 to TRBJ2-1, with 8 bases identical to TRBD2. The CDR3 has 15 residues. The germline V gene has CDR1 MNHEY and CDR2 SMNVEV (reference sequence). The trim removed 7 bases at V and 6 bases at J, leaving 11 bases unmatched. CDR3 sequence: CASTLVGLEGNEQFF. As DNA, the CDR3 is TGTGCCAGCACCCTGGTGGGACTAGAGGGCAATGAGCAGTTCTTC.

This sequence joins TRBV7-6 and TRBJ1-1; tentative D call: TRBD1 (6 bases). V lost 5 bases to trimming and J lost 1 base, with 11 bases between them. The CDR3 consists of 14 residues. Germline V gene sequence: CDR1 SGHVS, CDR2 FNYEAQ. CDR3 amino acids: CASSGLQGNTEAFF. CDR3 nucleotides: TGTGCCAGCAGCGGTCTACAGGGGAACACTGAAGCTTTCTTT. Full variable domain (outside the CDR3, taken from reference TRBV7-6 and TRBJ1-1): GAGVSQSPRYKVTKRGQDVALRCDPISGHVSLYWYRQALGQGPEFLTYFNYEAQQDKSGLPNDRFSAERPEGSISTLTIQRTEQRDSAMYRCASSGLQGNTEAFFGQGTRLTVV.

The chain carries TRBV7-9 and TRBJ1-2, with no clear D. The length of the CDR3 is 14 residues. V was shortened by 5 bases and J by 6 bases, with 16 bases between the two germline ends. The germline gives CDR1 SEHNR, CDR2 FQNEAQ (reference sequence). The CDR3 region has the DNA TGTGCCAGCAGCCCAAGCCCAAGAGTGGATGGCTACACCTTC. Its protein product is CASSPSPRVDGYTF.

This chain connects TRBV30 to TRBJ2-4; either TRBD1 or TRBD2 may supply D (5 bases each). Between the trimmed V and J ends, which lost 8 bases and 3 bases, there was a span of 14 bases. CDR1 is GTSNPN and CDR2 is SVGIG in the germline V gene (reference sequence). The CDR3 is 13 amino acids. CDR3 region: CALERDGKNIQYF. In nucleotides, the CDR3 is TGTGCCCTGGAGAGGGACGGCAAAAACATTCAGTACTTC.

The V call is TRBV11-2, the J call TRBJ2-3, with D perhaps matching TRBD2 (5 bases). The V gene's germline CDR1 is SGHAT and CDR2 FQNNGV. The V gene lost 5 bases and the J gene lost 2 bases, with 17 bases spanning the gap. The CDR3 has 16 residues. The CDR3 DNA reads TGTGCCAGCAGCCACGGACTGTTTCCCCTCACAGATACGCAGTATTTT. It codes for CASSHGLFPLTDTQYF.

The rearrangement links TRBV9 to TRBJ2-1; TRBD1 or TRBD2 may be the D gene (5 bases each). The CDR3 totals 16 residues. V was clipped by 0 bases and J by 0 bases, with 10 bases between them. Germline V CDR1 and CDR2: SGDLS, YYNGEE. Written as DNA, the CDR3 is TGTGCCAGCAGCGTAGCTTGGGGGATCTCCTACAATGAGCAGTTCTTC. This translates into CASSVAWGISYNEQFF.

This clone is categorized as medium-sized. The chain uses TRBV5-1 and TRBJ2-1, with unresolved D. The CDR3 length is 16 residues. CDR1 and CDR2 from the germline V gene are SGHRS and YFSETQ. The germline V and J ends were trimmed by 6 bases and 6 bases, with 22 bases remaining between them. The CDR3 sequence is CASTKEWPQGFNEQFF. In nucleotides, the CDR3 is TGCGCCAGCACCAAAGAGTGGCCTCAAGGGTTCAATGAGCAGTTCTTC. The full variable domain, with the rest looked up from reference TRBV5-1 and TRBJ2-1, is KAGVTQTPRYLIKTRGQQVTLSCSPISGHRSVSWYQQTPGQGLQFLFEYFSETQRNKGNFPGRFSGRQFSNSRSEMNVSTLELGDSALYLCASTKEWPQGFNEQFFGPGTRLTVL.

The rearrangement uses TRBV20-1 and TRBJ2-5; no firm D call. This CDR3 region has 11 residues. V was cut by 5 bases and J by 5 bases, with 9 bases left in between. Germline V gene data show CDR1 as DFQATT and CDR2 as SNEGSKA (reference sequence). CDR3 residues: CSAWAMETQYF. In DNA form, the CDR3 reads TGCAGTGCTTGGGCCATGGAGACCCAGTACTTC.

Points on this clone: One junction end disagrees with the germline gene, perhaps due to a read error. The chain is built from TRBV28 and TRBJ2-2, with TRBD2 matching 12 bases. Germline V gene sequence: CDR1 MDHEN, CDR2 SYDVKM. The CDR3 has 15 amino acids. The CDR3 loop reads CVSSPLAGGTGELFF. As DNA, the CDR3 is TGTGTCAGCAGTCCACTAGCGGGGGGCACCGGGGAGCTGTTTTTT.

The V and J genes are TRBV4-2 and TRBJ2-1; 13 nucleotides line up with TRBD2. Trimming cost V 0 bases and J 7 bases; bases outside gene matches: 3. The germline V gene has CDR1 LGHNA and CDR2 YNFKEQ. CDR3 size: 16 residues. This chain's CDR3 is CASSQELAGGPNEQFF. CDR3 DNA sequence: TGTGCCAGCAGCCAAGAACTAGCGGGGGGGCCGAATGAGCAGTTCTTC.

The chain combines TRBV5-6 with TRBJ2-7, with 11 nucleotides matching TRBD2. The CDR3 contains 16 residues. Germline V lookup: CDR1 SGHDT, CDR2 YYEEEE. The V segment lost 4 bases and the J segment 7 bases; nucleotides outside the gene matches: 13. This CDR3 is CASSPGVGLAEAEQYF. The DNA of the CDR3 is TGTGCCAGCAGCCCTGGAGTGGGACTAGCGGAGGCAGAGCAGTACTTC.